The 32 T cell receptor beta chains below come from one sample, sequenced in a study of T cell responses to AZD1222 COVID-19 vaccine. The table came from immunoSEQ multiplex PCR; TCRdb's copy has only in-frame clones and leaves some out. The repertoire holds roughly 110,000 clones, with about 86% as singletons. The sequenced sample was peripheral blood, obtained on day 0 of AZD1222 vaccination. The source is an adult in good health.

The chain has TRBV6-6 and TRBJ2-1; D assignment may be TRBD1 or TRBD2 (6 bases each). Per the germline V gene, CDR1 is MNHNY and CDR2 is SVGAGI (reference sequence). V lost 0 bases, J lost 9 bases, and 12 bases lay in between. This CDR3 spans 14 amino acids. The CDR3 reads CASSYSQRGVEQFF. CDR3 DNA sequence: TGTGCCAGCAGTTACTCACAAAGGGGGGTTGAGCAGTTCTTC.

The V and J genes are TRBV24-1 and TRBJ2-5; 7 positions agree with TRBD2. The trim removed 9 bases at V and 2 bases at J, leaving 5 bases unmatched. CDR3 length: 13 amino acids. The germline gives CDR1 KGHDR, CDR2 SFDVKD. CDR3 region: CATPRESQETQYF. In DNA, the CDR3 is TGTGCCACCCCGCGGGAGTCACAAGAGACCCAGTACTTC.

The chain employs TRBV4-1 and TRBJ2-1; 9 nucleotides align to TRBD1. This CDR3 contains 15 residues. V was clipped by 1 base and J by 7 bases; unmatched bases: 5. Looked up from germline, CDR1 is MGHRA and CDR2 is YSYEKL. Here the CDR3 reads CASSQGDRVGNEQFF. DNA of the CDR3: TGCGCCAGCAGCCAAGGGGACAGGGTAGGAAATGAGCAGTTCTTC.

The chain combines TRBV6-6 with TRBJ2-2, with TRBD2 identical over 9 bases. Germline V gives CDR1 MNHNY, CDR2 SVGAGI (reference sequence). V shed 8 bases and J 7 bases; nucleotides not matched to a gene: 11. This CDR3 contains 15 residues. The CDR3 reads CASAPIAGDIGELFF. The CDR3 nucleotides read TGTGCCAGCGCTCCAATAGCGGGAGATATCGGGGAGCTGTTTTTT.

The chain links TRBV28 to TRBJ1-1; no firm D call. Germline-derived CDR1 and CDR2 are MDHEN and SYDVKM. Trimming removed 6 bases from V and 2 bases from J, with 4 bases in between. This CDR3 is 11 amino acids long. CDR3 bases: TGTGCCAGCAGGACTAACACTGAAGCTTTCTTT. Its translation is CASRTNTEAFF.

V usage is TRBV24-1 and J usage is TRBJ2-6, with D perhaps TRBD2 (5 bases). The V and J ends lost 10 bases and 1 base respectively, with 16 bases between them. The CDR3 is 16 amino acids. Per the germline V gene, CDR1 is KGHDR and CDR2 is SFDVKD. The chain's CDR3 is CATEDGRLSGANVLTF. For the CDR3, the DNA is TGTGCCACGGAGGACGGTCGCCTTTCTGGGGCCAACGTCCTGACTTTC.

The V and J genes are TRBV11-2 and TRBJ2-2, with 9 bases that match TRBD2. This CDR3 spans 18 amino acids. Germline CDR1 SGHAT, CDR2 FQNNGV. J lost 4 bases, V lost 7 bases, and 16 bases had no gene match. The CDR3 loop is CASTFRAGGPGGTGELFF. CDR3 DNA: TGTGCCAGCACCTTCCGTGCGGGAGGGCCCGGCGGCACCGGGGAGCTGTTTTTT. The full variable domain, with the rest looked up from reference TRBV11-2 and TRBJ2-2, is EAGVAQSPRYKIIEKRQSVAFWCNPISGHATLYWYQQILGQGPKLLIQFQNNGVVDDSQLPKDRFSAERLKGVDSTLKIQPAKLEDSAVYLCASTFRAGGPGGTGELFFGEGSRLTVL.

This chain connects TRBV21-1 to TRBJ1-5. TRBV21-1 constitutes a pseudogene. This CDR3 region has 15 residues. The CDR3 here is CASSKAKAALQPQHF. The CDR3 nucleotides read TGTGCCAGCAGCAAAGCGAAAGCGGCACTGCAGCCCCAGCATTTT.

The rearrangement links TRBV6-6 to TRBJ2-7, with 7 positions matching TRBD1. The V gene's germline CDR1 is MNHNY and CDR2 SVGAGI (reference sequence). Trimming took 4 bases from V and 6 from J; bases not matched to a gene: 6. This CDR3 comprises 13 residues. CDR3 loop: CASSSTGSSEQYF. The CDR3 bases are TGTGCCAGCAGTTCGACAGGGAGTAGCGAGCAGTACTTC.

The chain employs TRBV7-2 and TRBJ2-7; D is unclear. CDR1 SGHTA and CDR2 FQGNSA come from the germline V gene. This CDR3 is 16 amino acids long. V was pared by 0 bases and J by 0 bases, with 12 bases between. The CDR3 protein is CASSLALDFTSYEQYF. The CDR3 nucleotides read TGTGCCAGCAGCTTAGCGCTAGACTTCACCTCCTACGAGCAGTACTTC.

The gene calls are TRBV5-4 and TRBJ1-2; D not resolved. The CDR3 is 13 residues long. Germline lookup yields CDR1 SGHNT and CDR2 YYREEE (reference sequence). The germline V and J ends were trimmed by 4 bases and 8 bases, with 15 bases remaining between them. As DNA, the CDR3 is TGTGCCAGCAGCCCCCCCTTCGGACGAGGCTACACCTTC. This gives the protein CASSPPFGRGYTF.

This clone is a singleton in its sample. This chain connects TRBV14 to TRBJ1-1; no clear D gene. Between the trimmed V and J ends, which lost 4 bases and 3 bases, there was a span of 15 bases. Germline lookup yields CDR1 SGHDN and CDR2 FVKESK. The length of the CDR3 is 15 residues. CDR3 DNA sequence: TGTGCCAGCAGCCCGACCGGGGTATTGGACACTGAAGCTTTCTTT. Its translation is CASSPTGVLDTEAFF.

The chain carries TRBV11-3 and TRBJ2-2; 9 nucleotides match TRBD2. The CDR3 is 15 residues long. Germline-derived CDR1 and CDR2 are SGHNT and YENEEA. V lost 1 base, J lost 4 bases, and 1 base stayed unmatched. The chain's CDR3 is CASSLAAGGTGELFF. The CDR3 nucleotides are TGTGCCAGCAGCTTAGCAGCGGGAGGCACCGGGGAGCTGTTTTTT.

In nucleotides, the CDR3 is TGTGCCAGCAATGTTGGGGGGACAGGGCCCTACGAGCAGTACTTC. This codes for CASNVGGTGPYEQYF. The chain has TRBV6-5 and TRBJ2-7; 9 bases align to TRBD1. Germline V gene sequence: CDR1 MNHEY, CDR2 SVGAGI. The V gene end was trimmed by 7 bases and the J gene end by 2 bases; junction bases not matched to a gene: 9. The CDR3 extends over 15 amino acids.

This chain links TRBV4-3 with TRBJ1-2; the D gene is possibly TRBD1 (5 bases). V was trimmed by 0 bases and J by 8 bases, leaving 13 bases between them. CDR1 is LGHNA and CDR2 is YSLEER in the germline V gene. This CDR3 is built from 14 residues. CDR3 region: CASSQDRGRSGYTF. The CDR3 nucleotides are TGCGCCAGCAGCCAAGATAGGGGCAGGTCGGGCTACACCTTC.

The chain couples TRBV5-1 to TRBJ1-1; tentative D call: TRBD1 (6 bases). CDR1 and CDR2 (germline): SGHRS, YFSETQ. CDR3 size: 18 residues. Trimming shortened V by 3 bases and J by 2 bases, and 23 bases separated the two germline ends. In DNA form, the CDR3 reads TGCGCCAGCAGCTCACTAACTCGGGGGGGCGCAGGAAACACTGAAGCTTTCTTT. This gives the protein CASSSLTRGGAGNTEAFF.

The rearrangement joins TRBV9 to TRBJ1-2; 9 positions agree with TRBD1. The ends lost 3 bases at V and 4 bases at J; junction bases unmatched: 16. Per germline, CDR1 SGDLS and CDR2 YYNGEE. The length of the CDR3 is 18 residues. CDR3 nucleotide sequence: TGTGCCAGCAGCGCATCGGGGACAGGGAACGCTTTGGGCTATGGCTACACCTTC. It specifies CASSASGTGNALGYGYTF.

This clone showed up just a few times. The V call is TRBV6-1, the J call TRBJ2-1; perhaps TRBD2 as D (6 bases). The CDR3 totals 15 residues. Germline V gene lookup returns CDR1 MNHNS and CDR2 SASEGT. The V end was cut by 4 bases, the J end by 10 bases, with 20 bases between. CDR3 nucleotide sequence: TGTGCCAGCAGTGGACGGGACTCGGGTGAGAGAGAGCAGTTCTTC. Translated: CASSGRDSGEREQFF.

This chain links TRBV7-2 with TRBJ2-7; D is unresolved. V lost 2 bases, J lost 0 bases, and 11 bases lay in between. Germline-derived CDR1 and CDR2 are SGHTA and FQGNSA. This CDR3 has 15 amino acids. CDR3 sequence reads: CASSLMVGPSYEQYF. CDR3 sequence (DNA): TGTGCCAGCAGCTTAATGGTTGGACCCTCCTACGAGCAGTACTTC.

V is TRBV28 and J is TRBJ2-5; TRBD2 is a possible D gene (5 bases). Trimming removed 6 bases at V and 5 bases at J, with 13 bases between. Germline V lookup: CDR1 MDHEN, CDR2 SYDVKM. The CDR3 runs to 13 residues. The CDR3 sequence is CASSTPPGETQYF. The CDR3 bases are TGTGCCAGCAGCACTCCTCCGGGGGAGACCCAGTACTTC. The full variable domain, in which reference TRBV28 and TRBJ2-5 provide the parts outside the CDR3, is DVKVTQSSRYLVKRTGEKVFLECVQDMDHENMFWYRQDPGLGLRLIYFSYDVKMKEKGDIPEGYSVSREKKERFSLILESASTNQTSMYLCASSTPPGETQYFGPGTRLLVL.

The chain recombines TRBV27 with TRBJ1-2, with TRBD1 identical over 10 bases. The CDR3 extends over 17 amino acids. The junction had 8 bases not matched to a gene; V was cut back by 2 bases and J by 2 bases. CDR1 is MNHEY, CDR2 SMNVEV, per germline (reference sequence). The CDR3 DNA sequence: TGTGCCAGCAGTTTAAGGACAGGGGGTGTGCAAAACTATGGCTACACCTTC. Translated: CASSLRTGGVQNYGYTF.

The chain combines TRBV28 with TRBJ1-3, with D possibly matching TRBD1 (5 bases). The CDR3 is 16 residues long. The germline gives CDR1 MDHEN, CDR2 SYDVKM. V was pared by 3 bases and J by 1 base, with 13 bases between. The CDR3 region has the DNA TGTGCCAGCAGTTTCGGGACCGGAGGGTCTGGAAACACCATATATTTT. It yields the protein CASSFGTGGSGNTIYF.

This rearrangement joins TRBV19 to TRBJ1-4; possible D gene TRBD1, 5 bases. This CDR3 is built from 16 residues. Trimming removed 8 bases at V and 7 bases at J, with 23 bases between. Germline V CDR1 and CDR2: LNHDA, SQIVND (reference sequence). The CDR3 is CASCPTGARAGEKLFF. DNA of the CDR3: TGTGCCAGTTGCCCTACTGGGGCCAGGGCGGGTGAAAAACTGTTTTTT.

The genes are TRBV5-1 and TRBJ1-3, with D unresolved. CDR3 length: 15 amino acids. Trimming shortened V by 0 bases and J by 1 base, and 8 bases separated the two germline ends. Germline CDR1 SGHRS, CDR2 YFSETQ. In DNA, the CDR3 is TGCGCCAGCAGCTTGGCCGGGGTATCTGGAAACACCATATATTTT. Its translation is CASSLAGVSGNTIYF. Using reference TRBV5-1 and TRBJ1-3 for the parts outside the CDR3, the full variable domain is KAGVTQTPRYLIKTRGQQVTLSCSPISGHRSVSWYQQTPGQGLQFLFEYFSETQRNKGNFPGRFSGRQFSNSRSEMNVSTLELGDSALYLCASSLAGVSGNTIYFGEGSWLTVV.

This clone occurred a few times. The gene calls are TRBV6-5 and TRBJ2-1, with 11 bases matching TRBD2. This CDR3 spans 14 amino acids. Trimming at V came to 10 bases and at J to 5 bases, leaving 7 bases not matched to a gene. The germline V gene encodes CDR1 MNHEY and CDR2 SVGAGI. The CDR3 loop reads CATKLAGGDNEQFF. CDR3 DNA sequence: TGTGCCACCAAATTAGCGGGAGGGGACAATGAGCAGTTCTTC.

The rearrangement uses TRBV10-3 and TRBJ1-1; the match to TRBD1 covers 7 bases. Germline values: CDR1 ENHRY, CDR2 SYGVKD. The CDR3 loop spans 13 amino acids. V lost 7 bases, J lost 1 base, and 3 bases stayed unmatched. In nucleotides, the CDR3 is TGTGCCATCACCGGACAGGAGAACACTGAAGCTTTCTTT. Translating it yields CAITGQENTEAFF.

This chain uses TRBV6-1 with TRBJ1-1; 11 bases map to TRBD1. V shed 3 bases, J shed 4 bases, and the junction held 1 base outside the gene matches. Germline V gene sequence: CDR1 MNHNS, CDR2 SASEGT. This CDR3 is 14 amino acids long. The DNA for the CDR3 is TGTGCCAGCAGTGACGGGACAGGGGGCACTGAAGCTTTCTTT. Its translation is CASSDGTGGTEAFF.

This rearrangement joins TRBV28 to TRBJ2-1, with 9 positions matching TRBD1. The germline CDR1 and CDR2 sequences are MDHEN and SYDVKM. This CDR3 is built from 16 residues. The V segment lost 1 base and the J segment 9 bases; nucleotides outside the gene matches: 10. CDR3 sequence (DNA): TGTGCCAGCAGTTTATTTCCCTCGGGACAGGGTGGTGAGCAGTTCTTC. Encoded protein: CASSLFPSGQGGEQFF.

This clone was found a few times. The rearrangement links TRBV19 to TRBJ1-5; D may be TRBD1 (6 bases). The CDR3 has 13 amino acids. V gave up 7 bases and J gave up 3 bases, with 10 bases separating them. The germline gives CDR1 LNHDA, CDR2 SQIVND (reference sequence). The CDR3 DNA reads TGTGCCAGTACGGGGGCCTACAATCAGCCCCAGCATTTT. This gives the protein CASTGAYNQPQHF.

V usage is TRBV30 and J usage is TRBJ2-1, with 9 bases matching TRBD1. V dropped 6 bases and J dropped 4; count of bases not matched to a gene: 7. CDR1 is GTSNPN, CDR2 SVGIG, per germline (reference sequence). The CDR3 covers 14 residues. CDR3 nucleotides: TGTGCCTGTACACCGGGACAGGGTTACAATGAGCAGTTCTTC. It is translated as CACTPGQGYNEQFF.

V gene TRBV6-2 or TRBV6-3 combines with J gene TRBJ2-7; the D is unclear. The CDR3 is 13 amino acids. Per germline, CDR1 MNHEY and CDR2 SVGEGT. V lost 0 bases, J lost 5 bases, and 8 bases lay in between. CDR3 bases: TGTGCCAGCAGTTACTCTTCCGCAAACGAGCAGTACTTC. It yields the protein CASSYSSANEQYF.

The rearrangement joins TRBV19 to TRBJ2-6; D gene unclear. Germline CDR1 reads LNHDA; CDR2 reads SQIVND (reference sequence). CDR3 length equals 13 residues. Trimming cost V 7 bases and J 1 base, with 5 bases left between them. The CDR3 spells CASKESGANVLTF. The CDR3 bases are TGTGCCAGTAAGGAATCTGGGGCCAACGTCCTGACTTTC.